The 2 T cell receptor beta chains presented below share a single source sample, sequenced in a study of blood T cell repertoires in COVID-19. Assay used: immunoSEQ multiplex PCR; TCRdb lists only in-frame clones, some missing. Of fewer than 350,000 clones detected, around 81% appear once; the ten largest clones hold 2.5% to 3.5%. The sequenced sample consisted of peripheral blood. The source of these receptors is a woman between 55 and 75 years old with active or convalescent COVID-19.

The J gene is TRBJ2-1, the V gene TRBV3-1 (or the pseudogene TRBV3-2); D ambiguous. This CDR3 spans 13 amino acids. CDR1 and CDR2 (germline): LGHDT, YNNKEL (reference sequence). The V gene lost 2 bases and the J gene lost 1 base, with 3 bases spanning the gap. DNA for the CDR3: TGTGCCAGCAGCCAACTTTCCTACAATGAGCAGTTCTTC. Translating gives CASSQLSYNEQFF.

The chain couples TRBV5-8 to TRBJ1-5, with unresolved D. Trimming left V 3 bases short and J 2 bases short, with 15 bases between. Germline V CDR1 and CDR2: SGHTS, YDEGEE. CDR3 length: 16 amino acids. The chain's CDR3 is CASSSFANGGNQPQHF. CDR3 coding DNA: TGTGCCAGCAGCTCCTTTGCTAACGGGGGCAATCAGCCCCAGCATTTT.